Listed here are 13 T cell receptor beta chains from one sample, sequenced in a study of blood T cell repertoires in COVID-19. Here immunoSEQ multiplex PCR was the method, and the copy in TCRdb shows in-frame clones only, minus some. The sample consists of some 130,000 clones, 90% of them appearing once. Material: peripheral blood. The receptors here all came from a man in his fifties with active COVID-19.

The chain joins TRBV30 to TRBJ2-3; 11 bases align to TRBD2. V was clipped by 7 bases and J by 3 bases; unmatched bases: 9. This CDR3 spans 15 amino acids. CDR1 GTSNPN and CDR2 SVGIG come from the germline V gene (reference sequence). The chain's CDR3 is CAYHIAGGPTDTQYF. CDR3 in DNA: TGTGCCTATCACATAGCGGGAGGGCCGACAGATACGCAGTATTTT.

This clone is labeled medium-sized. The rearrangement joins TRBV4-1 to TRBJ2-3; the match to TRBD2 covers 9 bases. Germline V lookup: CDR1 MGHRA, CDR2 YSYEKL. With 0 bases clipped from V and 0 bases from J, the junction kept 7 bases outside the gene matches. CDR3 length: 18 amino acids. The CDR3 here is CASSQDSWLAGSTDTQYF. For the CDR3, the DNA is TGCGCCAGCAGCCAAGATAGCTGGCTAGCGGGGAGCACAGATACGCAGTATTTT.

The chain has TRBV3-1 (or the pseudogene TRBV3-2) and TRBJ2-1; TRBD2 might be the D (5 bases). Trimming shortened V by 4 bases and J by 6 bases, and 19 bases separated the two germline ends. Germline V gene sequence: CDR1 LGHDT, CDR2 YNNKEL (reference sequence). The CDR3 is made up of 16 amino acids. CDR3 DNA: TGTGCCAGCAGCCTCAACGGGCTAGCATCCCTCAATGAGCAGTTCTTC. This codes for CASSLNGLASLNEQFF.

The chain links TRBV5-4 to TRBJ1-2; a weak D match, TRBD1 (5 bases). There are 16 residues in the CDR3. Between the trimmed V and J ends, which lost 0 bases and 4 bases, there was a span of 16 bases. CDR1 SGHNT and CDR2 YYREEE come from the germline V gene (reference sequence). The DNA of the CDR3 is TGTGCCAGCAGCTTGGGGCAGGGCCCCAGTACCTATGGCTACACCTTC. Residues: CASSLGQGPSTYGYTF. The full variable domain, in which reference TRBV5-4 and TRBJ1-2 provide the parts outside the CDR3, is ETGVTQSPTHLIKTRGQQVTLRCSSQSGHNTVSWYQQALGQGPQFIFQYYREEENGRGNFPPRFSGLQFPNYSSELNVNALELDDSALYLCASSLGQGPSTYGYTFGSGTRLTVV.

The chain uses TRBV3-1 (or the pseudogene TRBV3-2) and TRBJ2-7, with 7 bases matching TRBD2. Germline loops: CDR1 LGHDT, CDR2 YNNKEL (reference sequence). The CDR3 has 16 residues. The J segment lost 4 bases and the V segment lost 4 bases, leaving 13 bases of the junction unmatched. CDR3 amino acids: CASSPRGGREAYEQYV. The CDR3, as DNA: TGTGCCAGCAGCCCCCGGGGCGGGAGAGAGGCTTACGAGCAGTACGTC.

This clone has more than one count but fewer than ten. The identical CDR3 is also encoded by other nucleotide sequences in the sample. The chain couples TRBV2 to TRBJ1-1, with 8 bases that match TRBD1. The CDR3 runs to 11 residues. The J segment lost 6 bases and the V segment lost 9 bases, leaving 3 bases of the junction unmatched. CDR1 and CDR2 (germline): SNHLY, FYNNEI. The CDR3 spells CASGQGPEAFF. The CDR3 DNA follows: TGTGCCAGTGGACAGGGCCCTGAAGCTTTCTTT.

This chain links TRBV29-1 with TRBJ1-6, with TRBD1 matching over 10 bases. The J segment lost 7 bases and the V segment lost 2 bases, leaving 8 bases of the junction unmatched. Germline V gives CDR1 SQVTM, CDR2 ANQGSEA. This CDR3 comprises 16 residues. CDR3 residues: CSVEKGQGKWNSPLHF. In DNA, the CDR3 is TGCAGCGTTGAAAAGGGACAGGGGAAATGGAATTCACCCCTCCACTTT. The full variable domain, with the rest looked up from reference TRBV29-1 and TRBJ1-6, is SAVISQKPSRDICQRGTSLTIQCQVDSQVTMMFWYRQQPGQSLTLIATANQGSEATYESGFVIDKFPISRPNLTFSTLTVSNMSPEDSSIYLCSVEKGQGKWNSPLHFGNGTRLTVT.

This sequence joins TRBV10-3 and TRBJ2-5; D is undetermined. The CDR3 consists of 13 residues. Germline loops: CDR1 ENHRY, CDR2 SYGVKD. V lost 5 bases to trimming and J lost 1 base, with 8 bases between them. The CDR3 bases are TGTGCCATCAGTTCGCAGATCCAAGAGACCCAGTACTTC. It specifies CAISSQIQETQYF.

This chain links TRBV6-5 with TRBJ1-2, with D possibly matching TRBD1 (5 bases). From germline, CDR1 is MNHEY and CDR2 SVGAGI. The CDR3 has 13 residues. The V and J ends lost 6 bases and 4 bases respectively, with 12 bases between them. This CDR3 is CASSSREGYGYTF. CDR3 DNA: TGTGCCAGCAGCAGCAGGGAAGGCTATGGCTACACCTTC.

The J gene is TRBJ1-6, the V gene TRBV29-1; tentatively, D is TRBD1 (6 bases). Germline V gene sequence: CDR1 SQVTM, CDR2 ANQGSEA. The germline V and J ends were trimmed by 6 bases and 1 base, with 22 bases remaining between them. The CDR3 contains 18 residues. This CDR3 reads CSVLPPSFGQSYNSPLHF. The CDR3 DNA is TGCAGCGTGCTTCCCCCTAGCTTCGGACAGTCCTATAATTCACCCCTCCACTTT.

The J gene is TRBJ2-2, the V gene TRBV7-9; a possible D gene is TRBD2 (6 bases). The length of the CDR3 is 14 residues. The germline V gene encodes CDR1 SEHNR and CDR2 FQNEAQ (reference sequence). The V end was cut by 5 bases, the J end by 5 bases, with 12 bases between. This CDR3 reads CASSPTSVTGELFF. DNA for the CDR3: TGTGCCAGCAGCCCGACTAGTGTGACCGGGGAGCTGTTTTTT.

The rearrangement links TRBV6-5 to TRBJ2-5; TRBD1 matches at 9 bases. V was clipped by 9 bases and J by 5 bases; unmatched bases: 10. This CDR3 spans 14 amino acids. CDR1 is MNHEY and CDR2 is SVGAGI in the germline V gene. The CDR3 bases are TGTGCCAGTCTCGGGGGACAGGGAGGTGAGACCCAGTACTTC. Amino acids: CASLGGQGGETQYF.

Here the CDR3 DNA reads TGTGCCAGCAGCTTAGATCTTGTCTTGAGTCGAAAACGCGATGAGCAGTTCTTC. Translated, it gives CASSLDLVLSRKRDEQFF. The J gene is TRBJ2-1, the V gene TRBV11-3; unclear D gene. The CDR3 is 18 residues long. In germline, CDR1 is SGHNT, CDR2 YENEEA. Trimming stripped 0 bases from V and 8 bases from J, with 23 bases between.